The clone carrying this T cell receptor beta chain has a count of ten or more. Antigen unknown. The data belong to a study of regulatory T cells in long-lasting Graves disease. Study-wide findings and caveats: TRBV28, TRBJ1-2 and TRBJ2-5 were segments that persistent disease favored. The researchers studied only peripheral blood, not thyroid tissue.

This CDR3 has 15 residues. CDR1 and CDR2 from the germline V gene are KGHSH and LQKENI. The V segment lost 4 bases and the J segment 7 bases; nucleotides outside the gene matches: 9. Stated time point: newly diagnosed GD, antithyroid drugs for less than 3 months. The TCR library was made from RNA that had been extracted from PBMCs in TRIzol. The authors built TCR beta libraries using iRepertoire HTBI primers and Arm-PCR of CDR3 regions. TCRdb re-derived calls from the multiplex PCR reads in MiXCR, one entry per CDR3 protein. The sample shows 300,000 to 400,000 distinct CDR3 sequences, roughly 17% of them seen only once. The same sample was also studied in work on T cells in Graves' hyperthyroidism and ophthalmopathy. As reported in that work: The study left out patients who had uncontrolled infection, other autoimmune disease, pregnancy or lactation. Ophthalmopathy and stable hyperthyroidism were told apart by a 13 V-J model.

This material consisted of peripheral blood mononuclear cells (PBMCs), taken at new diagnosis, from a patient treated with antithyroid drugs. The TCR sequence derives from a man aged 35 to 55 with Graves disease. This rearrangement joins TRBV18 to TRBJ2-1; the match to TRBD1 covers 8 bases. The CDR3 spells CASSRERTGWNEQFF. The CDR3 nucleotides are TGTGCCAGCTCACGGGAGAGGACAGGGTGGAATGAGCAGTTCTTC.